This T cell receptor beta chain was sequenced for a study of shared clonotypes between healthy human individuals. General study points: Deeper or shallower sequencing was expected to change how clonotypes are shared among donors.

Using immunoSEQ multiplex PCR, the repertoire was profiled, and TCRdb retains in-frame clones only, with some absent. The sample has hundreds of thousands of clones, roughly four fifths seen once. CDR3 length: 16 residues. J was trimmed by 4 bases and V by 6 bases; bases with no gene match: 9. The germline V gene encodes CDR1 SGHNT and CDR2 YYREEE (reference sequence). On this clone itself: Its antigen is still unknown.

The chain links TRBV5-4 to TRBJ2-6; the match to TRBD1 covers 8 bases. The sequence was collected from a woman aged 40 to 50 in good health. Some clones in this sample may be carry-over from other donors' samples. Sequencing was performed on PBMCs. CDR3 sequence: CASTTAGGTGANVLTF. The CDR3 bases are TGTGCCAGCACCACCGCAGGGGGCACCGGGGCCAACGTCCTGACTTTC.